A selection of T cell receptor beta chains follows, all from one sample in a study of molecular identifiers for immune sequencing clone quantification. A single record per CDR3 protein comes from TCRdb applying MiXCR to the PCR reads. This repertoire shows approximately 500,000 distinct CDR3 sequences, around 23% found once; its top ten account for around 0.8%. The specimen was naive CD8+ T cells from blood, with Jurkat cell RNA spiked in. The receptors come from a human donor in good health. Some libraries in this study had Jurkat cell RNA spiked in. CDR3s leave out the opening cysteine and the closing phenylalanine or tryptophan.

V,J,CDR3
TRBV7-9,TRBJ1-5,ASSLAIGDQPQH
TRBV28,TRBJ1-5,ASSPRGLVNQPQH
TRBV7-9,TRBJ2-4,ASSLAPGNIQY
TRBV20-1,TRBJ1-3,SARGAGQNSGNTIY
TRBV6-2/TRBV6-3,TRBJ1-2,ASSFVPGVSTSWVGDGYT
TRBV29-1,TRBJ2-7,SVESSAGQYEQY
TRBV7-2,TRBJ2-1,ASSFGTVGEQF
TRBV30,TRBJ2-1,AWNPPRTKFNEQF
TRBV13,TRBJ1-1,ASSLGRASEAF
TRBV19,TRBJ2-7,ASLKGYEQS
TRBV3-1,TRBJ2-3,ASSQTIIRTGISTDTQY
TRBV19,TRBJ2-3,AGSMGDSSSTDTQY
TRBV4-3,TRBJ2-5,ASSQSVPGAGDQETQY
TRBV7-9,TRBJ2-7,ASSSLERGRTYEQY
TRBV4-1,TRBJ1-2,ASSQAGGGSESSYT
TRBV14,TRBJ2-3,ASSPLLGTSGSTDTQY
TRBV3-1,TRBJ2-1,ASPPRDRYYNEQF
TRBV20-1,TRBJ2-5,STETAGLLETQY
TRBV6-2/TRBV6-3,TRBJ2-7,ASSYSVYEQY
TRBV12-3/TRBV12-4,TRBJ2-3,ASSWTGVDTQY
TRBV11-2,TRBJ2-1,ASSLGWGPSYNEQF
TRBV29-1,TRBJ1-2,SGGTIYGYT
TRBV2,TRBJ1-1,ASSEALAANEAF
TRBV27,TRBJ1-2,ASSLSPVYGYT
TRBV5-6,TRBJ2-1,ASSLLAAGSYNEQF
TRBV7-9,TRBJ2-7,ASSARQESSYEQY
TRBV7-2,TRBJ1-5,ASSPIRGPYSNQPQH
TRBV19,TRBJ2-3,ASSMSGGGVSDTQY
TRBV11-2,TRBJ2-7,ASSSGLPRSYEQY
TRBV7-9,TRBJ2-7,ASSWTGNEQY
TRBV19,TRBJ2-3,ASSSDRGRTDTQY
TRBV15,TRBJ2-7,ATSRGVKDRFHLEQY
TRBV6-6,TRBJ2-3,ASSPYGGVTDTQY
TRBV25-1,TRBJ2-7,ASSDSPQGEQY
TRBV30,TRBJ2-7,AWNRVSTYEQH
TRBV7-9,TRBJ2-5,ASSSQGALGETQY
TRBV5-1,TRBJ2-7,ASSLEGTGSSYEQY
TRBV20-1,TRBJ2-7,SAMKTGTGELEQY
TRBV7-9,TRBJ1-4,ASTTWAGGVPNEKLF
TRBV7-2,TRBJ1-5,ASSLRDTNQPQH
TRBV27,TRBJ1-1,ASSLSVFGTEAS
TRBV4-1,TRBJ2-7,ASSPRLAGGYYEQY
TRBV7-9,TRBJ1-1,ASSLSGQQNTEAF